The following is a T cell receptor (beta chain) sequence with its context. Its antigen is undetermined. The entry originates in a study of T cell responses to AZD1222 COVID-19 vaccine. Notes on the study in general: The study identified only five to seven AZD1222 recipients as seropositive at baseline. Elevations in Spike-specific TCR breadth and depth followed administration of two AZD1222 doses.

From germline, CDR1 is ENHRY and CDR2 SYGVKD. J gave up 6 bases and V 4 bases, and 9 bases lay outside the gene matches. The CDR3 extends over 15 amino acids. The assay was immunoSEQ multiplex PCR, and TCRdb's table has in-frame clones only and misses some. The sample lists 85,000 to 90,000 clones, about 90% occurring once. The sequence came from an adult in good health. The J gene is TRBJ2-1, the V gene TRBV10-3, with 7 bases that match TRBD1. The sequencing here drew on peripheral blood, taken on day 0 of MenACWY control vaccination. CDR3 protein: CAISAPRGQLNEQFF. CDR3 nucleotide sequence: TGTGCCATCAGTGCTCCCCGGGGACAGCTCAATGAGCAGTTCTTC.